Listed below are T cell receptor beta chains from one sample, sequenced in a study of CD8 T cells in ankylosing spondylitis. TCRdb re-called the 5' RACE reads through MiXCR, storing one row per CDR3 protein. The sample yields 250,000 to 400,000 distinct CDR3 sequences, around 10% seen once. Sequencing was performed on blood, either unsorted or a sorted T cell fraction (not recorded which). The receptors originated from a female donor with ankylosing spondylitis or in good health (not recorded which). Each CDR3 is given with its conserved first and last residue. The order of the fields is V gene, J gene, CDR3 protein.

TRBV7-9	TRBJ2-1	CASSPETRYLFF
TRBV29-1	TRBJ2-2	CSVVDSYYTGELFF
TRBV5-6	TRBJ1-1	CASSFDPGTNTEAFF
TRBV20-1	TRBJ2-7	CSAQPATERWNEQYF
TRBV3-1	TRBJ1-6	CASSQADSYNSPLHF
TRBV29-1	TRBJ2-5	CSVTGGRGQGETQYF
TRBV5-1	TRBJ1-2	CASSLAGQARGYTF
TRBV12-3/TRBV12-4	TRBJ2-6	CASSLRGAGANVLTF
TRBV7-8	TRBJ2-5	CASSPRHLVEETQYF
TRBV20-1	TRBJ1-5	CSASAAISNQPQHF
TRBV20-1	TRBJ1-1	CSAQPGGRSGSEAFF
TRBV28	TRBJ2-1	CASSSLAGVGSYNEQFF
TRBV20-1	TRBJ1-2	CSARDVGDRHYGYTF
TRBV28	TRBJ2-2	CASSPSAFQGVSGELFF
TRBV5-5	TRBJ2-2	CASSLRGGETGELFF
TRBV20-1	TRBJ2-3	CSARRTSGGPDTQYF
TRBV20-1	TRBJ2-5	CSARAPRELRETQYF
TRBV3-1	TRBJ2-7	CASIQTRQGTYEQYF
TRBV5-1	TRBJ2-7	CASSLRSTYEQYF
TRBV20-1	TRBJ2-5	CSASVPPQETQYF
TRBV6-1	TRBJ1-1	CASTLQGDTEAFF
TRBV29-1	TRBJ2-7	CSVVGGPNLREQYF
TRBV5-1	TRBJ2-7	CASSLTSREQYF
TRBV12-3/TRBV12-4	TRBJ1-5	CASTTTRDQPQHF
TRBV13	TRBJ2-3	CASSFYWDRAYGTDTQYF
TRBV12-3/TRBV12-4	TRBJ2-1	CASSRLGGGNNEQFF
TRBV20-1	TRBJ2-5	CSASRQGVQETQYF
TRBV24-1	TRBJ2-5	CATSDPGPQQETQYF
TRBV12-3/TRBV12-4	TRBJ2-4	CASTTNQGTLAKNIQYF
TRBV20-1	TRBJ2-1	CSARELAEQFF
TRBV13	TRBJ2-7	CASSFADLSYEQYF
TRBV18	TRBJ1-6	CASVGDRGSSPLHF
TRBV5-1	TRBJ2-4	CASSLRSPDIQYF
TRBV9	TRBJ1-1	CASSPDRGRTEAFF
TRBV20-1	TRBJ2-5	CSLTSGQETQYF
TRBV7-6	TRBJ1-5	CASSLGPMNQPQHF
TRBV4-1	TRBJ1-1	CASSQGRVTSAEAFF
TRBV28	TRBJ1-4	CASSSGWSNEKLFF
TRBV12-3/TRBV12-4	TRBJ2-1	CASTSGRGPWFF
TRBV6-1	TRBJ2-1	CASSLTGLRQYEQFF
TRBV20-1	TRBJ2-7	CSAGPLSYEQYF
TRBV10-2	TRBJ2-7	CASSDAEGGFYEQYF
TRBV5-4	TRBJ2-3	CASSLGRLGGSQLTDTQYF
TRBV20-1	TRBJ1-3	CSARDFGSSGNTIYF
TRBV20-1	TRBJ2-1	CSARPAGGYNEQFF
TRBV2	TRBJ2-3	CACPYPRDGTDTQYF
TRBV5-1	TRBJ2-3	CASSLDGGADTQYF
TRBV27	TRBJ1-1	CASRLGAEAFF
TRBV5-4	TRBJ1-2	CASSLQDRDYGYTF